This T cell receptor (beta chain) was identified in a study of graft-versus-host responses after intestinal transplantation. Points on this clone: Its antigen is not known.

Sequencing was performed with immunoSEQ multiplex PCR; in TCRdb, only in-frame clones are kept and a portion is missing. The sample comprises 130,000 or so clones, around nine tenths of which are singletons, and roughly 0.19% rests with the top ten. Overall study results and limits: Among recipient marrow samples, GvH clones were found; some appeared first in ileum or blood. Early post-transplant HvG declines tracked with peak circulating GvH clone levels.

The length of the CDR3 is 16 residues. Trimming left V 2 bases short and J 0 bases short, with 11 bases between. The germline V gene has CDR1 SEHNR and CDR2 FQNEAQ (reference sequence). The source is a human donor who received an intestinal transplant. The chain is built from TRBV7-9 and TRBJ2-1, with D perhaps TRBD2 (5 bases). The source material was unstimulated CD4+ T cells sorted from spleen or lymph node cells, sampled before intestinal transplant. CDR3 amino acids: CASSLWRALSYNEQFF. DNA of the CDR3: TGTGCCAGCAGCTTATGGCGGGCCCTCTCCTACAATGAGCAGTTCTTC.